Below are 11 T cell receptor beta chains sequenced from a single sample in a study of T cells after posttransplantation cyclophosphamide. Treatment was busulfan-fludarabine conditioning, a marrow graft, and cyclophosphamide on days +3 and +4. Clones were read by immunoSEQ multiplex PCR, and TCRdb kept only the in-frame ones, dropping some. This repertoire shows about 22,000 clones, about 86% found once; its top ten account for 12%. The sequencing here drew on PBMCs, taken after allogeneic stem cell transplant with posttransplant cyclophosphamide. Receptors were obtained from a female patient aged 30 to 45 who received an allogeneic stem cell transplant from an unrelated donor, was CMV-positive, and had no GVHD. The graft donor may have contributed some T cells.

This chain links TRBV4-1 with TRBJ1-2; D not resolved. Trimming removed 1 base from V and 1 base from J, with 10 bases in between. The CDR3 extends over 15 amino acids. CDR1 MGHRA and CDR2 YSYEKL come from the germline V gene. CDR3 residues: CASSQVYPGNYGYTF. Written as DNA, the CDR3 is TGCGCCAGCAGCCAAGTATACCCGGGTAACTATGGCTACACCTTC.

This clone was detected a few times. The V call is TRBV6-8, the J call TRBJ1-1; D is ambiguous. The CDR3 loop spans 14 amino acids. The V end was cut by 0 bases, the J end by 10 bases, with 15 bases between. Germline V gene sequence: CDR1 MNHGY, CDR2 SAAAGT. This CDR3 is CASSYSGSGLGAFF. DNA of the CDR3: TGTGCCAGCAGTTACTCGGGGTCGGGGTTGGGAGCTTTCTTT.

This clone has only a few counts. The chain couples TRBV7-9 to TRBJ1-5; D unclear. V was shortened by 5 bases and J by 3 bases, with 11 bases between the two germline ends. This CDR3 has 14 residues. Germline loops: CDR1 SEHNR, CDR2 FQNEAQ (reference sequence). This chain's CDR3 is CASSPTGYNQPQHF. The CDR3 DNA follows: TGTGCCAGCAGCCCGACGGGGTACAATCAGCCCCAGCATTTT.

The chain links TRBV2 to TRBJ2-5; D may be TRBD2 (6 bases). Germline V gene data show CDR1 as SNHLY and CDR2 as FYNNEI. The CDR3 is 13 residues long. The ends were cut back, 4 bases at V and 5 bases at J, with 11 bases in the middle. CDR3 sequence (DNA): TGTGCCAGCAGTGCCGGAGGGGCCGAGACCCAGTACTTC. Its translation: CASSAGGAETQYF.

This rearrangement joins TRBV7-3 to TRBJ2-2, with 9 nucleotides matching TRBD1. Unmatched junction bases numbered 2, after V lost 3 bases and J lost 0 bases. CDR3 length: 16 residues. Germline V gives CDR1 SGHTA, CDR2 FQGTGA. CDR3 sequence reads: CASSFGTGTNTGELFF. The CDR3, as DNA: TGTGCCAGCAGCTTCGGGACAGGGACGAACACCGGGGAGCTGTTTTTT.

The rearrangement joins TRBV28 to TRBJ1-5; TRBD1 matches 7 bases. This CDR3 is 14 amino acids long. V trimming: 7 bases; J trimming: 6 bases; junction bases outside the gene matches: 9. The germline V gene encodes CDR1 MDHEN and CDR2 SYDVKM. CDR3 in DNA: TGTGCCAGCAATCCCCGACAGGGACGTCAGCCCCAGCATTTT. It is translated as CASNPRQGRQPQHF.

CDR3 residues: CASSSHRGQGPEAFF. Here the CDR3 DNA reads TGCGCCAGCAGCTCCCACAGGGGGCAAGGACCTGAAGCTTTCTTT. This sequence joins TRBV4-1 and TRBJ1-1; the match to TRBD1 covers 9 bases. V lost 5 bases and J lost 6; bases outside the gene matches: 10. Germline CDR1 reads MGHRA; CDR2 reads YSYEKL. The CDR3 has 15 amino acids.

The chain has TRBV29-1 and TRBJ2-5; 13 bases match TRBD2. The tail of the sequence fits TRBJ2-7 better, so the J call may be wrong. The germline gives CDR1 SQVTM, CDR2 ANQGSEA. The length of the CDR3 is 17 residues. CDR3 DNA: TGCAGCGTTGCTGGGACTAGCGGGGTCGTGCCTCCCTACGAGCAGTACTTC. Protein product: CSVAGTSGVVPPYEQYF.

The chain links TRBV6-5 to TRBJ1-1; possibly TRBD1 for D (5 bases). This CDR3 contains 14 residues. Germline lookup yields CDR1 MNHEY and CDR2 SVGAGI. V was cut by 0 bases and J by 3 bases, with 8 bases left in between. The CDR3 loop reads CASSYSGLDTEAFF. CDR3 in DNA: TGTGCCAGCAGTTACTCGGGGCTGGACACTGAAGCTTTCTTT.

The chain joins TRBV10-3 to TRBJ1-6; D might be TRBD1 (5 bases). Trimming removed 5 bases at V and 9 bases at J, with 8 bases between. Germline V gene sequence: CDR1 ENHRY, CDR2 SYGVKD. The CDR3 runs 12 residues. The CDR3 DNA sequence: TGTGCCATCAGTCAGGGTCCTTCACCCCTCCACTTT. Translation: CAISQGPSPLHF.

The chain links TRBV10-2 to TRBJ2-7; weak D call: TRBD2 (6 bases). The V end was cut by 7 bases, the J end by 0 bases, with 13 bases between. The CDR3 runs 14 residues. Germline CDR1 WSHSY, CDR2 SAAADI. CDR3 sequence (DNA): TGCGCCAGCAAAACCGGGAGCGCCTCCTACGAGCAGTACTTC. Its translation: CASKTGSASYEQYF.